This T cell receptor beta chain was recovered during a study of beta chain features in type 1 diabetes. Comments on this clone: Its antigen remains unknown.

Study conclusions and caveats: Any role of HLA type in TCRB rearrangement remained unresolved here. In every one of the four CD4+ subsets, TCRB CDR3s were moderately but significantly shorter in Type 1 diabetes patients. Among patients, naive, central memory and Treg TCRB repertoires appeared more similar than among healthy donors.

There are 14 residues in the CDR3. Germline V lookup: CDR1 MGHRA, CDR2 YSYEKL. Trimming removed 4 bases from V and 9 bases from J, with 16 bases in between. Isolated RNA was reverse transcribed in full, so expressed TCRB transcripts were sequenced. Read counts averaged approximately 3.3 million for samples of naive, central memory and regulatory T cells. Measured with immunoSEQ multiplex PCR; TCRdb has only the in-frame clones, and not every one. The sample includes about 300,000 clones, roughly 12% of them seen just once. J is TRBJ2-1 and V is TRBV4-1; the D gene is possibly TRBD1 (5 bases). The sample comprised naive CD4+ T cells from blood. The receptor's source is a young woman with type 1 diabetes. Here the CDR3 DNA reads TGCGCCAGCAGCCGAACAGGCACCCATATTGAGCAGTTCTTC. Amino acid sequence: CASSRTGTHIEQFF.